The rows below give T cell receptor beta chains drawn from one sample of a study of identifying expanded T cells in peripheral blood. Method: immunoSEQ multiplex PCR; TCRdb's copy keeps in-frame clones and lacks some. Altogether approximately 81,000 clones are present, roughly 84% being singletons, with the ten largest covering around 19%. Specimen: blood. The receptors stem from a person aged 18 to 75 in good health. Both conserved end residues are part of each CDR3. The D gene is left open where the match is weak. The size field is filled for only some rows; it gives once, few, many or a size class.

j_gene: TRBJ2-3
v_gene: TRBV7-3
d_gene: .
abundance: few
CDR3nt: TGTGCCAGCAGCCCACCGGGGTCCCCAGATACGCAGTATTTT
CDR3aa: CASSPPGSPDTQYF

j_gene: TRBJ2-6
v_gene: TRBV6-1
d_gene: TRBD1
abundance: .
CDR3nt: TGTGCCAGCCGGCGGACAGGGAATGGGGCCAACGTCCTGACTTTC
CDR3aa: CASRRTGNGANVLTF

j_gene: TRBJ1-1
v_gene: TRBV7-9
d_gene: .
abundance: .
CDR3nt: TGTGCCAGCAGCTTAGCGCGATGGACAGACATGAACACTGAAGCTTTCTTT
CDR3aa: CASSLARWTDMNTEAFF

j_gene: TRBJ1-5
v_gene: TRBV20-1
d_gene: .
abundance: once
CDR3nt: TGCAGTGCTAGAGTAGTGCCCCAGCATTTT
CDR3aa: CSARVVPQHF

j_gene: TRBJ2-7
v_gene: TRBV7-9
d_gene: TRBD2
abundance: .
CDR3nt: TGTGCCAGCAGCGTCAGCGGGAATCTCTACGAGCAGTACTTC
CDR3aa: CASSVSGNLYEQYF

j_gene: TRBJ2-5
v_gene: TRBV5-1
d_gene: .
abundance: .
CDR3nt: TGCGCCAGCAGCTTGGGGTCAGGGGACGGCCAGTACTTC
CDR3aa: CASSLGSGDGQYF

j_gene: TRBJ2-7
v_gene: TRBV7-9
d_gene: .
abundance: .
CDR3nt: TGTGCCAGCAGCTTAGTCAACGTCGCTGGATCCTACGAGCAGTACTTC
CDR3aa: CASSLVNVAGSYEQYF

j_gene: TRBJ2-7
v_gene: TRBV4-3
d_gene: .
abundance: .
CDR3nt: TGCGCCAGCAGCCAAGATTCCGGGAGTGCGGACGAGCAGTACTTC
CDR3aa: CASSQDSGSADEQYF

j_gene: TRBJ2-7
v_gene: TRBV2
d_gene: .
abundance: .
CDR3nt: TGTGCCAGCAAGAGGACAGTAGTCTACGAGCAGTACTTC
CDR3aa: CASKRTVVYEQYF

j_gene: TRBJ2-7
v_gene: TRBV30
d_gene: TRBD2
abundance: few
CDR3nt: TGTGCCTGGAGTGTTAATGCGGGAGTGACTGAGCAGTACTTC
CDR3aa: CAWSVNAGVTEQYF

j_gene: TRBJ2-3
v_gene: TRBV7-3
d_gene: .
abundance: .
CDR3nt: TGTGCCAGCAGCTTAAACGTGGGGACAGATACGCAGTATTTT
CDR3aa: CASSLNVGTDTQYF

j_gene: TRBJ2-1
v_gene: TRBV15
d_gene: TRBD2
abundance: .
CDR3nt: TGTGCCACCAGCAGAGATGGGACTAGCGGTATTTCCTACAATGAGCAGTTCTTC
CDR3aa: CATSRDGTSGISYNEQFF

j_gene: TRBJ1-1
v_gene: TRBV13
d_gene: .
abundance: .
CDR3nt: TGTGCCAGCAGCTTAGGCCCAGGGACGAACACTGAAGCTTTCTTT
CDR3aa: CASSLGPGTNTEAFF

j_gene: TRBJ1-2
v_gene: TRBV29-1
d_gene: TRBD1
abundance: once
CDR3nt: TGCAGCGTCCGGGACAGCTATGGCTACACCTTC
CDR3aa: CSVRDSYGYTF

j_gene: TRBJ1-2
v_gene: TRBV28
d_gene: TRBD1
abundance: .
CDR3nt: TGTGCCAGCAGTTTTCTATCGGGACAGGGGGTATTCGGCTACACCTTC
CDR3aa: CASSFLSGQGVFGYTF

j_gene: TRBJ2-3
v_gene: TRBV7-2
d_gene: .
abundance: .
CDR3nt: TGTGCCAGCAGCCGGAGCGCAGATACGCAGTATTTT
CDR3aa: CASSRSADTQYF

j_gene: TRBJ2-7
v_gene: TRBV18
d_gene: TRBD1
abundance: few
CDR3nt: TGTGCCAGCTCACCACAACAGGGGGCCGCCGTCTACGAGCAGTACTTC
CDR3aa: CASSPQQGAAVYEQYF

j_gene: TRBJ1-3
v_gene: TRBV18
d_gene: .
abundance: .
CDR3nt: TGTGCCAGCTCACTCTCGACAATTGAAAACACCATATATTTT
CDR3aa: CASSLSTIENTIYF

j_gene: TRBJ2-2
v_gene: TRBV14
d_gene: .
abundance: .
CDR3nt: TGTGCCAGCAGCCAACGGCTAGCCGGGGAGCTGTTTTTT
CDR3aa: CASSQRLAGELFF

j_gene: TRBJ2-5
v_gene: TRBV15
d_gene: .
abundance: .
CDR3nt: TGTGCCACCAGCAGTGGAATTATTAGGGACCAATCAGAGACCCAGTACTTC
CDR3aa: CATSSGIIRDQSETQYF

j_gene: TRBJ2-3
v_gene: TRBV2
d_gene: .
abundance: .
CDR3nt: TGTGCCAGCAGGCCTACGTTTAGTACCGATACGCAGTATTTT
CDR3aa: CASRPTFSTDTQYF

j_gene: TRBJ2-7
v_gene: TRBV9
d_gene: TRBD2
abundance: .
CDR3nt: TGTGCCAGCAGCGTTAGCGGGACTTGGACGGGGGAGCAGTACTTC
CDR3aa: CASSVSGTWTGEQYF

j_gene: TRBJ2-5
v_gene: TRBV2
d_gene: .
abundance: many
CDR3nt: TGTGCCAGCAGTGGGCAAGAGACCCAGTACTTC
CDR3aa: CASSGQETQYF

j_gene: TRBJ1-1
v_gene: TRBV7-2
d_gene: .
abundance: .
CDR3nt: TGTGCCAGCAGCTTAGATGTCCGACACACTGAAGCTTTCTTT
CDR3aa: CASSLDVRHTEAFF

j_gene: TRBJ2-2
v_gene: TRBV12-5
d_gene: TRBD1
abundance: few
CDR3nt: TGTGCTAGTGGTTTCGTAGGGGACAGGGACACCGGGGAGCTGTTTTTT
CDR3aa: CASGFVGDRDTGELFF

j_gene: TRBJ2-7
v_gene: TRBV6-5
d_gene: .
abundance: .
CDR3nt: TGTGCCAGCAGTTACTCGGGCCGGGGCGATCCCTACGAGCAGTACTTC
CDR3aa: CASSYSGRGDPYEQYF

j_gene: TRBJ1-2
v_gene: TRBV11-3
d_gene: TRBD1
abundance: .
CDR3nt: TGTGCCAGCAGGTACAGGGGGGCGAGGGATGGCTACACCTTC
CDR3aa: CASRYRGARDGYTF

j_gene: TRBJ1-1
v_gene: TRBV28
d_gene: .
abundance: .
CDR3nt: TGTGCCAGCACCTATGGCGGGTGGGGGGGTGAAGCTTTCTTT
CDR3aa: CASTYGGWGGEAFF

j_gene: TRBJ2-7
v_gene: TRBV11-2
d_gene: TRBD2
abundance: .
CDR3nt: TGTGCCAGCAGCTTGGGGCATAGCGGGAGCCCAGGTTTCGACGAGCAGTACTTC
CDR3aa: CASSLGHSGSPGFDEQYF

j_gene: TRBJ2-1
v_gene: TRBV6-5
d_gene: .
abundance: .
CDR3nt: TGTGCCAGCAGTTACGTCGTGGGAACTTGGAATGAGCAGTTCTTC
CDR3aa: CASSYVVGTWNEQFF

j_gene: TRBJ1-2
v_gene: TRBV29-1
d_gene: TRBD1
abundance: large
CDR3nt: TGCAGCGTTTTGCTACAGGGGTACCGAGGCTACACCTTC
CDR3aa: CSVLLQGYRGYTF

j_gene: TRBJ2-1
v_gene: TRBV13
d_gene: TRBD2
abundance: .
CDR3nt: TGTGCCAGCAGGAGGGCGGCGGGAGGGCTGAATGAGCAGTTCTTC
CDR3aa: CASRRAAGGLNEQFF

j_gene: TRBJ2-2
v_gene: TRBV5-1
d_gene: .
abundance: .
CDR3nt: TGCGCCAGCAGCGCGCGGACTTCGACCGGGGAGCTGTTTTTT
CDR3aa: CASSARTSTGELFF

j_gene: TRBJ1-5
v_gene: TRBV6-6
d_gene: .
abundance: .
CDR3nt: TGTGCCAGCAGTTACTCGACTCAGGGTGGTCAGCCCCAGCATTTT
CDR3aa: CASSYSTQGGQPQHF

j_gene: TRBJ2-3
v_gene: TRBV2
d_gene: .
abundance: .
CDR3nt: TGTGCCTCTCGGACTAGCACAGATACGCAGTATTTT
CDR3aa: CASRTSTDTQYF

j_gene: TRBJ2-5
v_gene: TRBV4-2
d_gene: TRBD1
abundance: .
CDR3nt: TGTGCCAGCAGCCCGACAGGGGGTGAGACCCAGTACTTC
CDR3aa: CASSPTGGETQYF

j_gene: TRBJ2-7
v_gene: TRBV29-1
d_gene: TRBD1
abundance: .
CDR3nt: TGCAGCGTCCAATATTCACAGGGGAGCTCCTACGAGCAGTACTTC
CDR3aa: CSVQYSQGSSYEQYF

j_gene: TRBJ2-5
v_gene: TRBV28
d_gene: .
abundance: .
CDR3nt: TGTGCCAGCAGTTTTCGTTGGACAGTCCAAGAGACCCAGTACTTC
CDR3aa: CASSFRWTVQETQYF

j_gene: TRBJ2-1
v_gene: TRBV27
d_gene: TRBD2
abundance: few
CDR3nt: TGTGCCAGCAGTCCCCCGGTGGGTAGCGGGAATGAGCAGTTCTTC
CDR3aa: CASSPPVGSGNEQFF

j_gene: TRBJ1-1
v_gene: TRBV28
d_gene: .
abundance: .
CDR3nt: TGTGCCAGCAGTCCCCATGGGGAGGGGATGACGACTGAAGCTTTCTTT
CDR3aa: CASSPHGEGMTTEAFF

j_gene: TRBJ2-5
v_gene: TRBV28
d_gene: TRBD1
abundance: .
CDR3nt: TGTGCCAGCAGCTCCCAAATGACAGGGCTAGAGACCCAGTACTTC
CDR3aa: CASSSQMTGLETQYF

j_gene: TRBJ1-1
v_gene: TRBV13
d_gene: .
abundance: .
CDR3nt: TGTGCCAGCAGGCGGGGGAACACTGAAGCTTTCTTT
CDR3aa: CASRRGNTEAFF

j_gene: TRBJ1-1
v_gene: TRBV7-2
d_gene: .
abundance: .
CDR3nt: TGTGCCAGCAGCCCGCGTCTCCACCAGAACACTGAAGCTTTCTTT
CDR3aa: CASSPRLHQNTEAFF

j_gene: TRBJ2-7
v_gene: TRBV19
d_gene: .
abundance: few
CDR3nt: TGTGCCAGTAGTATACAGAATACCTACGAGCAGTACTTC
CDR3aa: CASSIQNTYEQYF

j_gene: TRBJ2-7
v_gene: TRBV18
d_gene: .
abundance: .
CDR3nt: TGTGCCAGCTCACTCAGTGGGGAAGACTCCTACGAGCAGTACTTC
CDR3aa: CASSLSGEDSYEQYF

j_gene: TRBJ2-6
v_gene: TRBV2
d_gene: .
abundance: .
CDR3nt: TGTGCCAGCAGTGAAAGGTTAGGAACTGGGGCCAACGTCCTGACTTTC
CDR3aa: CASSERLGTGANVLTF

j_gene: TRBJ1-4
v_gene: TRBV28
d_gene: .
abundance: .
CDR3nt: TGTGCCAGCAGTTTCCGTGGGACAACTAATGAAAAACTGTTTTTT
CDR3aa: CASSFRGTTNEKLFF

j_gene: TRBJ1-5
v_gene: TRBV2
d_gene: .
abundance: .
CDR3nt: TGTGCCAGCACCGGAGTTATCAGCAATCAGCCCCAGCATTTT
CDR3aa: CASTGVISNQPQHF

j_gene: TRBJ1-2
v_gene: TRBV21-1
d_gene: .
abundance: once
CDR3nt: TGTGCCAGCAGCAAAGTAAGTCGCGGTACCTATGGCTACACCTTC
CDR3aa: CASSKVSRGTYGYTF

j_gene: TRBJ1-2
v_gene: TRBV21-1
d_gene: .
abundance: .
CDR3nt: TGTGCCAGCAGCAAGGTGGACAGCTATGGCTACACCTTC
CDR3aa: CASSKVDSYGYTF

j_gene: TRBJ1-5
v_gene: TRBV5-1
d_gene: .
abundance: .
CDR3nt: TGCGCCAGCAGCTTGGATGGGAGGGGAAGCAATCAGCCCCAGCATTTT
CDR3aa: CASSLDGRGSNQPQHF

j_gene: TRBJ2-5
v_gene: TRBV9
d_gene: .
abundance: .
CDR3nt: TGTGCCAGCAGCGTAGGAGAGGGATATCAAGAGACCCAGTACTTC
CDR3aa: CASSVGEGYQETQYF

j_gene: TRBJ2-7
v_gene: TRBV7-9
d_gene: .
abundance: .
CDR3nt: TGTGCCAGCAGCTTAGAGTACGAGCAGTACTTC
CDR3aa: CASSLEYEQYF